A single sample is the source of the 23 T cell receptor beta chains below, sequenced in a study of T cell responses to AZD1222 COVID-19 vaccine. Only in-frame clones appear in the TCRdb table, and some are missing; sequencing was by immunoSEQ multiplex PCR. This table holds 90,000 to 120,000 clones, 90% to 95% found once. The sample was peripheral blood, taken on day 0 of AZD1222 vaccination. All receptors derive from an adult in good health.

The genes are TRBV28 and TRBJ2-3, with 10 nucleotides matching TRBD2. The trim removed 2 bases at V and 0 bases at J, leaving 2 bases unmatched. CDR3 length: 16 amino acids. Germline assignment: CDR1 MDHEN and CDR2 SYDVKM. Here the CDR3 reads CASSLPSGGSTDTQYF. The CDR3 nucleotides read TGTGCCAGCAGTTTACCTAGCGGGGGAAGCACAGATACGCAGTATTTT.

The chain employs TRBV27 and TRBJ2-1, with 12 bases lining up with TRBD2. The germline V gene encodes CDR1 MNHEY and CDR2 SMNVEV (reference sequence). J was trimmed by 5 bases and V by 0 bases; bases with no gene match: 2. The CDR3 is 16 amino acids. Written as DNA, the CDR3 is TGTGCCAGCAGTTTATCATCTAGCGGGAGGGACAATGAGCAGTTCTTC. Encoded protein: CASSLSSSGRDNEQFF.

The chain couples TRBV6-5 to TRBJ1-2, with D possibly being TRBD1 (6 bases). Germline V lookup: CDR1 MNHEY, CDR2 SVGAGI. This CDR3 has 15 amino acids. The V gene lost 7 bases and the J gene lost 4 bases, with 19 bases spanning the gap. CDR3 amino acids: CASTQGRAGVYGYTF. The CDR3 bases are TGTGCCAGCACCCAGGGGAGAGCCGGAGTCTATGGCTACACCTTC.

The V and J genes are TRBV7-8 and TRBJ2-1, with 14 nucleotides matching TRBD2. Germline trimming cut 6 bases from V and 9 bases from J; bases unmatched to any gene: 7. CDR1 and CDR2 (germline): SGHVS, FQNEAQ. This CDR3 is 15 amino acids long. CDR3 nucleotide sequence: TGTGCCAGCAGGGCCGGGACTAGCGGGAGATTTGAGCAGTTCTTC. It translates to CASRAGTSGRFEQFF.

J is TRBJ2-5 and V is TRBV6-6; 11 bases are shared with TRBD2. Germline trimming cut 5 bases from V and 4 bases from J; bases unmatched to any gene: 9. The germline V gene encodes CDR1 MNHNY and CDR2 SVGAGI (reference sequence). This CDR3 is built from 16 residues. CDR3: CASSRKPGTSGETQYF. The CDR3 bases are TGTGCCAGCAGTCGAAAACCCGGGACTAGCGGAGAGACCCAGTACTTC.

This sequence joins TRBV12-3 or TRBV12-4 and TRBJ1-2; tentative D call: TRBD1 (5 bases). The ends were cut back, 4 bases at V and 3 bases at J, with 6 bases in the middle. The length of the CDR3 is 12 residues. CDR3 in DNA: TGTGCCAGCAGTTGGGGGGACTATGGCTACACCTTC. Encoded protein: CASSWGDYGYTF.

In this sample, this clone turned up a few times. V is TRBV5-4 and J is TRBJ2-2; 7 nucleotides line up with TRBD1. Per germline, CDR1 SGHNT and CDR2 YYREEE (reference sequence). The V and J ends lost 3 bases and 4 bases, in that order; junction bases with no gene match: 6. This CDR3 comprises 15 residues. The CDR3 region is CASSWETGSTGELFF. In DNA form, the CDR3 reads TGTGCCAGCAGCTGGGAGACAGGGTCCACCGGGGAGCTGTTTTTT.

This chain joins TRBV10-3 and TRBJ1-2; D perhaps matches TRBD1 (6 bases). V was pared by 2 bases and J by 8 bases, with 15 bases between. The CDR3 runs to 14 residues. Germline V gene lookup returns CDR1 ENHRY and CDR2 SYGVKD. CDR3 amino acids: CAISEPDLQGGYTF. CDR3 nucleotides: TGTGCCATCAGTGAGCCGGACCTACAGGGCGGCTACACCTTC.

The rearrangement uses TRBV7-6 and TRBJ1-3; D might be TRBD1 (5 bases). CDR1 is SGHVS and CDR2 is FNYEAQ in the germline V gene. V gave up 9 bases and J gave up 0 bases, with 15 bases separating them. The CDR3 spans 15 residues. CDR3 in amino acids: CASAADSLSGNTIYF. In DNA, the CDR3 is TGTGCCAGTGCTGCTGACAGTCTCTCTGGAAACACCATATATTTT.

The rearrangement joins TRBV19 to TRBJ1-1; perhaps TRBD1 as D (5 bases). Trimming removed 8 bases from V and 2 bases from J, with 6 bases in between. The CDR3 consists of 11 residues. In germline, CDR1 is LNHDA, CDR2 SQIVND (reference sequence). The CDR3 protein is CASRTNTEAFF. Written as DNA, the CDR3 is TGTGCCAGTCGGACAAACACTGAAGCTTTCTTT.

The CDR3 spells CASSERGSYGYTF. The CDR3 nucleotides read TGTGCCAGCAGTGAACGAGGCAGCTATGGCTACACCTTC. This chain links TRBV6-1 with TRBJ1-2, with D unresolved. Trimming removed 2 bases at V and 4 bases at J, with 8 bases between. CDR3 size: 13 residues. Germline values: CDR1 MNHNS, CDR2 SASEGT.

The chain carries TRBV5-6 and TRBJ1-1; TRBD1 is a possible D gene (6 bases). There are 15 residues in the CDR3. Trimming left V 0 bases short and J 1 base short, with 10 bases between. Per germline, CDR1 SGHDT and CDR2 YYEEEE. The CDR3 region has the DNA TGTGCCAGCAGCTTGGCCGGACAGCAGAACACTGAAGCTTTCTTT. Translation gives CASSLAGQQNTEAFF.

This clone was seen only once. The CDR3 protein is CASSAGGAAQETQYF. For the CDR3, the DNA is TGTGCCAGTAGTGCGGGGGGAGCGGCCCAAGAGACCCAGTACTTC. V and J are TRBV19 and TRBJ2-5; 8 bases agree with TRBD2. The V gene end was trimmed by 5 bases and the J gene end by 1 base; junction bases not matched to a gene: 6. Germline V gene lookup returns CDR1 LNHDA and CDR2 SQIVND (reference sequence). The CDR3 has 15 amino acids.

V is TRBV2 and J is TRBJ2-7; no definite D call. V was pared by 10 bases and J by 0 bases, with 16 bases between. The CDR3 is 14 amino acids. Germline V gene sequence: CDR1 SNHLY, CDR2 FYNNEI. The CDR3 loop reads CATRTYLSSYEQYF. CDR3 nucleotides: TGTGCCACCCGGACGTACTTGAGCTCCTACGAGCAGTACTTC. The full variable domain, rest sourced from reference TRBV2 and TRBJ2-7, is EPEVTQTPSHQVTQMGQEVILRCVPISNHLYFYWYRQILGQKVEFLVSFYNNEISEKSEIFDDQFSVERPDGSNFTLKIRSTKLEDSAMYFCATRTYLSSYEQYFGPGTRLTVT.

The chain links TRBV11-3 to TRBJ2-1; the D gene is possibly TRBD1 (6 bases). This CDR3 has 17 residues. V was trimmed by 3 bases and J by 0 bases, leaving 15 bases between them. Germline CDR1 reads SGHNT; CDR2 reads YENEEA. CDR3: CASSFGDIPSSYNEQFF. The DNA for the CDR3 is TGTGCCAGCAGCTTTGGGGACATACCGAGCTCCTACAATGAGCAGTTCTTC.

V and J are TRBV20-1 and TRBJ1-1, with D unclear. CDR1 and CDR2 from the germline V gene are DFQATT and SNEGSKA (reference sequence). This CDR3 has 12 residues. V lost 3 bases, J lost 10 bases, and 15 bases lay in between. CDR3 region: CSASARGGGAFF. CDR3 bases: TGCAGTGCTAGTGCCCGCGGTGGCGGAGCTTTCTTT.

The V gene is TRBV5-5, the J gene TRBJ1-1; 12 positions agree with TRBD1. This CDR3 is 18 amino acids long. Looked up from germline, CDR1 is SGHKS and CDR2 is YYEKEE (reference sequence). The V gene end was trimmed by 2 bases and the J gene end by 0 bases; junction bases not matched to a gene: 8. Written as DNA, the CDR3 is TGTGCCAGCAGCTTCCGGGACAGGGGGCAGTGGATGAACACTGAAGCTTTCTTT. Its translation is CASSFRDRGQWMNTEAFF.

A single count supports this clone. Here the CDR3 reads CASSREVGYEQYF. DNA for the CDR3: TGTGCCAGCAGCCGTGAGGTAGGTTACGAGCAGTACTTC. The chain carries TRBV5-6 and TRBJ2-7; D is unresolved. Trimming cost V 4 bases and J 4 bases, with 12 bases left between them. Germline assignment: CDR1 SGHDT and CDR2 YYEEEE. This CDR3 contains 13 residues.

This sequence joins TRBV30 and TRBJ1-1; D is possibly TRBD1 (6 bases). From germline, CDR1 is GTSNPN and CDR2 SVGIG (reference sequence). The V end lost 5 bases, the J end lost 0 bases, and 7 bases lay between the germline ends. This CDR3 has 12 amino acids. This CDR3 reads CAWRTVNTEAFF. The DNA for the CDR3 is TGTGCCTGGCGGACAGTGAACACTGAAGCTTTCTTT.

This rearrangement joins TRBV21-1 to TRBJ2-7; no DNA check was done on the table's D call, TRBD1. TRBV21-1 is labeled a pseudogene. There are 15 residues in the CDR3. The CDR3 loop is CASSTLLAVIYEQYF. In nucleotides, the CDR3 is TGTGCCAGCAGCACCCTTTTGGCTGTGATCTACGAGCAGTACTTC.

The gene calls are TRBV10-1 and TRBJ1-3; no clear D gene. Germline lookup yields CDR1 WNHNN and CDR2 SYGVQD (reference sequence). V lost 3 bases and J lost 3, with 18 bases in between. The CDR3 length is 17 residues. CDR3 coding DNA: TGCGCCAGCAGTGAATTTTGCTGCCAGATTCTTGGAAACACCATATATTTT. As protein: CASSEFCCQILGNTIYF.

V usage is TRBV2 and J usage is TRBJ2-1; tentatively, D is TRBD1 (7 bases). V lost 2 bases and J 9 bases, leaving 17 bases between the germline ends. This CDR3 has 15 amino acids. The germline gives CDR1 SNHLY, CDR2 FYNNEI. The CDR3 sequence is CASSERRGRLSEQFF. The CDR3 DNA reads as TGTGCCAGCAGTGAACGGAGGGGGCGGTTGAGTGAGCAGTTCTTC.

The rearrangement joins TRBV6-1 to TRBJ1-1, with a weak D call TRBD1 (5 bases). V gave up 3 bases and J gave up 2 bases, with 7 bases separating them. The CDR3 covers 13 residues. Germline V lookup: CDR1 MNHNS, CDR2 SASEGT. As DNA, the CDR3 is TGTGCCAGCAGTGACGGGGGTAACACTGAAGCTTTCTTT. This codes for CASSDGGNTEAFF.